This T cell receptor beta chain was captured by sequencing in a study of patients and donors after allogeneic stem cell transplantation. This clonotype has just a few counts. V trimming: 3 bases; J trimming: 7 bases; junction bases outside the gene matches: 12. Germline V gene data show CDR1 as GTSNPN and CDR2 as SVGIG (reference sequence). The CDR3 has 15 amino acids. TCRdb independently ran MiXCR on the RT-PCR reads; one entry per CDR3 protein. Among 920,000 or so distinct CDR3 sequences, roughly 18% were seen once, and the ten largest hold 5.5% to 6.5%. This receptor was obtained from a human donor who was either an allogeneic HSCT recipient or a stem cell or donor lymphocyte infusion donor (not recorded which). It is not recorded whose cells these are; they may come from a transplant donor. The rearrangement uses TRBV30 and TRBJ2-7, with TRBD1 matching 10 bases. The specimen was blood, either unsorted or a sorted T cell fraction (not recorded which). CDR3 nucleotides: TGTGCCTGGAGGACCGGGACAGGGGTACTTCGGGAGCAGTACTTC. Translation gives CAWRTGTGVLREQYF.